The 29 T cell receptor beta chains presented below share a single source sample, sequenced in a study of CD8 T cells in Susac syndrome (dated by TCRdb to about 2019). The library came from the immunoSEQ multiplex PCR assay. RNA was extracted using the RNeasy kit, and roughly 0.5 to 1 ug of the RNA was reverse transcribed with random hexamers. The raw public reads went through TCRdb reprocessing: fastp at Q25, MiXCR clone calling, in-frame beta chains kept. For every CDR3 protein sequence, its rows merge into one entry that carries the most common genes and DNA. The sample table holds under 350,000 distinct CDR3 sequences, of which around 90% were seen once. The top ten clonotypes cover approximately 0.065% of the sample. What was sequenced was CD4+ T cells from PBMCs. The receptors shown here come from a human donor with multiple sclerosis.

The chain joins TRBV9 to TRBJ2-3; D might be TRBD1 or TRBD2, each matching 6 bases. Trimming left V 5 bases short and J 0 bases short, with 13 bases between. Germline-derived CDR1 and CDR2 are SGDLS and YYNGEE. This CDR3 has 15 residues. CDR3 in DNA: TGTGCCAGCAGTTCGGGGGCGGGTAGCACAGATACGCAGTATTTT. Its protein is CASSSGAGSTDTQYF. Full variable domain (remainder filled in from reference TRBV9 and TRBJ2-3): DSGVTQTPKHLITATGQRVTLRCSPRSGDLSVYWYQQSLDQGLQFLIQYYNGEERAKGNILERFSAQQFPDLHSELNLSSLELGDSALYFCASSSGAGSTDTQYFGPGTRLTVL.

The chain's CDR3 is CSAGPMEQFF. The CDR3 DNA reads TGCAGTGCTGGCCCAATGGAGCAGTTCTTC. The rearrangement joins TRBV20-1 to TRBJ2-1, with D hard to call. Trimming pared 5 bases from V and 10 bases from J, leaving 9 bases between. The CDR3 loop spans 10 amino acids. Germline CDR1 is DFQATT and CDR2 is SNEGSKA (reference sequence).

This chain joins TRBV4-3 and TRBJ2-1; 8 positions agree with TRBD2. The CDR3 totals 12 residues. Trimming removed 1 base from V and 15 bases from J; junction bases left unmatched: 5. Germline lookup yields CDR1 LGHNA and CDR2 YSLEER. The CDR3 region is CASSQVGTRVFF. Written as DNA, the CDR3 is TGCGCCAGCAGCCAAGTTGGGACTAGGGTGTTCTTC.

V is TRBV18 and J is TRBJ1-1, with D perhaps TRBD1 (6 bases). V was clipped by 2 bases and J by 3 bases, with 10 bases between them. CDR3 length: 14 residues. Germline assignment: CDR1 KGHSH and CDR2 LQKENI. The CDR3 loop reads CASSPSPGDTEAFF. The CDR3 coding sequence is TGTGCCAGCTCACCATCACCAGGGGACACTGAAGCTTTCTTT.

V gene TRBV7-9 combines with J gene TRBJ1-4; D call uncertain. Germline V gene sequence: CDR1 SEHNR, CDR2 FQNEAQ (reference sequence). CDR3 length: 14 amino acids. Trimming took 3 bases from V and 7 from J, leaving 12 bases between them. This CDR3 reads CASSFDAAREKLFF. CDR3 in DNA: TGTGCCAGCAGCTTCGATGCGGCGCGTGAAAAACTGTTTTTT.

This chain links TRBV12-3 or TRBV12-4 with TRBJ2-1; the match to TRBD2 covers 12 bases. V was clipped by 5 bases and J by 8 bases; unmatched bases: 10. CDR3 length: 16 amino acids. The chain's CDR3 is CASSPYGLAGRDEQFF. The CDR3 DNA sequence: TGTGCCAGCAGTCCTTACGGACTAGCGGGAAGGGATGAGCAGTTCTTC.

The chain is built from TRBV5-1 and TRBJ1-5; tentatively, D is TRBD1 (5 bases). Trimming pared 0 bases from V and 2 bases from J, leaving 12 bases between. The CDR3 length is 16 residues. The V gene's germline CDR1 is SGHRS and CDR2 YFSETQ. CDR3 nucleotides: TGCGCCAGCAGCTTGGAACCCCGGGGCGGCAATCAGCCCCAGCATTTT. Translation: CASSLEPRGGNQPQHF.

This chain links TRBV6-2 or TRBV6-3 with TRBJ1-5; D remains unclear. CDR3 length: 13 amino acids. Per germline, CDR1 MNHEY and CDR2 SVGEGT. The V gene lost 6 bases and the J gene lost 3 bases, with 9 bases spanning the gap. The CDR3 DNA reads TGTGCCAGCAGCATGGACTACAATCAGCCCCAGCATTTT. Translation gives CASSMDYNQPQHF.

This rearrangement joins TRBV5-1 to TRBJ2-5; 8 bases match TRBD1. From germline, CDR1 is SGHRS and CDR2 YFSETQ. Trimming cost V 0 bases and J 5 bases; bases outside gene matches: 9. This CDR3 comprises 16 residues. The CDR3 DNA sequence: TGCGCCAGCAGCTTGGGACAGGGGCATTTTTCGGAGACCCAGTACTTC. It encodes CASSLGQGHFSETQYF. Complete variable domain (other parts from reference TRBV5-1 and TRBJ2-5): KAGVTQTPRYLIKTRGQQVTLSCSPISGHRSVSWYQQTPGQGLQFLFEYFSETQRNKGNFPGRFSGRQFSNSRSEMNVSTLELGDSALYLCASSLGQGHFSETQYFGPGTRLLVL.

The chain couples TRBV12-3 or TRBV12-4 to TRBJ1-4; D remains unclear. The CDR3 loop spans 15 amino acids. Trimming removed 3 bases from V and 6 bases from J, with 14 bases in between. For the CDR3, the DNA is TGTGCCAGCAGTTTCATAGGGTTTGAGGATGAAAAACTGTTTTTT. Encoded protein: CASSFIGFEDEKLFF.

The chain carries TRBV7-2 and TRBJ2-7; D possibly uses TRBD1 or TRBD2 (5 bases each). The CDR3 has 14 amino acids. Trimming shortened V by 1 base and J by 1 base, and 8 bases separated the two germline ends. Germline V gives CDR1 SGHTA, CDR2 FQGNSA. The DNA of the CDR3 is TGTGCCAGCAGCTTAGGGGGGATATCCTACGAGCAGTACTTC. This encodes CASSLGGISYEQYF.

This sequence joins TRBV5-1 and TRBJ2-1; 11 bases agree with TRBD2. Trimming cost V 4 bases and J 8 bases; bases outside gene matches: 5. The CDR3 runs to 14 residues. Looked up from germline, CDR1 is SGHRS and CDR2 is YFSETQ. This chain's CDR3 is CASSITSGRDEQFF. The DNA of the CDR3 is TGCGCCAGCAGCATTACTAGCGGGAGAGATGAGCAGTTCTTC.

The chain couples TRBV5-1 to TRBJ2-3; 12 bases are shared with TRBD2. CDR3 size: 18 residues. Losses at the gene ends were 0 bases for V and 2 bases for J; bases not matched to a gene: 7. Germline loops: CDR1 SGHRS, CDR2 YFSETQ. CDR3 region: CASSLGPTSGRDTDTQYF. The CDR3, as DNA: TGCGCCAGCAGCTTGGGACCGACTAGCGGGAGAGACACAGATACGCAGTATTTT.

The rearrangement uses TRBV12-3 or TRBV12-4 and TRBJ2-7; D possibly corresponds to TRBD2 (6 bases). V lost 5 bases to trimming and J lost 9 bases, with 14 bases between them. The CDR3 sequence is 12 residues long. This CDR3 is CASSPNRGRQYF. CDR3 bases: TGTGCCAGCAGTCCCAATCGGGGGAGGCAGTACTTC.

The rearrangement uses TRBV4-3 and TRBJ2-2, with D perhaps matching TRBD1 (5 bases). This CDR3 region has 15 residues. Trimming removed 6 bases from V and 3 bases from J, with 14 bases in between. CDR1 LGHNA and CDR2 YSLEER come from the germline V gene. The CDR3 protein is CASRLRVQDTGELFF. CDR3 coding DNA: TGCGCCAGCAGACTCAGGGTTCAGGACACCGGGGAGCTGTTTTTT.

The V and J genes are TRBV5-1 and TRBJ2-2, with D maybe TRBD1 (6 bases). V lost 4 bases, J lost 4 bases, and 14 bases lay in between. Germline CDR1 and CDR2: SGHRS and YFSETQ. The CDR3 has 15 amino acids. The CDR3 region is CASSDTGIGTGELFF. CDR3 DNA sequence: TGCGCCAGCAGCGATACAGGGATCGGCACCGGGGAGCTGTTTTTT.

The chain employs TRBV7-2 and TRBJ2-3, with 14 bases that match TRBD2. The CDR3 covers 17 residues. The trim removed 2 bases at V and 9 bases at J, leaving 10 bases unmatched. Germline values: CDR1 SGHTA, CDR2 FQGNSA. The CDR3 nucleotides are TGTGCCAGCAGCTTATTAACATCGACTAGCGGGGGGGCGACGCAGTATTTT. This sequence encodes CASSLLTSTSGGATQYF.

The chain carries TRBV2 and TRBJ1-4; 12 bases match TRBD1. With 7 bases clipped from V and 5 bases from J, the junction kept 8 bases outside the gene matches. The CDR3 runs 16 residues. CDR1 and CDR2 (germline): SNHLY, FYNNEI. In nucleotides, the CDR3 is TGTGCCAGCAACCGGGACAGGGGGCAGGAGAATGAAAAACTGTTTTTT. This sequence encodes CASNRDRGQENEKLFF.

In DNA, the CDR3 is TGTGCCAGCTCACCATACCATCGGGACGGTGTGAACACTGAAGCTTTCTTT. It translates to CASSPYHRDGVNTEAFF. The V call is TRBV18, the J call TRBJ1-1; maybe TRBD1 (5 bases). This CDR3 spans 17 amino acids. CDR1 KGHSH and CDR2 LQKENI come from the germline V gene. V was shortened by 2 bases and J by 0 bases, with 16 bases between the two germline ends.

The chain employs TRBV30 and TRBJ1-1; the D gene is possibly TRBD1 (5 bases). V gave up 4 bases and J gave up 0 bases, with 18 bases separating them. Germline V CDR1 and CDR2: GTSNPN, SVGIG (reference sequence). The CDR3 is 16 residues long. CDR3 DNA sequence: TGTGCCTGGAAACGAGGCGGTGGGGGACTGAACACTGAAGCTTTCTTT. This sequence encodes CAWKRGGGGLNTEAFF.

The chain has TRBV23-1 and TRBJ2-2; D might be TRBD1 (6 bases). TRBV23-1 is noted as an ORF with a role that remains uncertain. The CDR3 runs 17 residues. The V gene lost 2 bases and the J gene lost 5 bases, with 18 bases spanning the gap. In DNA form, the CDR3 reads TGCGCCAGCAGTCAACAGGGGCTGACTGGGGGAACCGGGGAGCTGTTTTTT. Its protein is CASSQQGLTGGTGELFF.

V is TRBV11-2 and J is TRBJ2-1; 8 nucleotides align to TRBD2. Per the germline V gene, CDR1 is SGHAT and CDR2 is FQNNGV. J gave up 4 bases and V 2 bases, and 16 bases lay outside the gene matches. The length of the CDR3 is 19 residues. The CDR3 sequence: CASSLYAGGSMREYNEQFF. In nucleotides, the CDR3 is TGTGCCAGCAGCTTATATGCGGGAGGAAGCATGCGAGAATACAATGAGCAGTTCTTC.

The rearrangement links TRBV30 to TRBJ1-6; D is unresolved. The CDR3 is made up of 15 amino acids. The V end lost 3 bases, the J end lost 0 bases, and 9 bases lay between the germline ends. The germline V gene has CDR1 GTSNPN and CDR2 SVGIG (reference sequence). The DNA for the CDR3 is TGTGCCTGGAGAGGTAAAAGCTCCTATAATTCACCCCTCCACTTT. Translating gives CAWRGKSSYNSPLHF. Full variable domain (remainder filled in from reference TRBV30 and TRBJ1-6): SQTIHQWPATLVQPVGSPLSLECTVEGTSNPNLYWYRQAAGRGLQLLFYSVGIGQISSEVPQNLSASRPQDRQFILSSKKLLLSDSGFYLCAWRGKSSYNSPLHFGNGTRLTVT.

Only one count was recorded for this clonotype. V usage is TRBV3-1 and J usage is TRBJ2-3; the D is unclear. V was clipped by 5 bases and J by 7 bases, with 10 bases between them. CDR1 is LGHDT and CDR2 is YNNKEL in the germline V gene (reference sequence). The CDR3 spans 12 residues. The CDR3 DNA sequence: TGTGCCAGCAGCTTTACCCCGAATACGCAGTATTTT. Translating it yields CASSFTPNTQYF.

The genes are TRBV29-1 and TRBJ2-7; TRBD1 agrees at 10 bases. This CDR3 is 14 amino acids long. Looked up from germline, CDR1 is SQVTM and CDR2 is ANQGSEA. Unmatched junction bases numbered 9, after V lost 6 bases and J lost 4 bases. The CDR3 DNA follows: TGCAGCGTGGACAGGGGGGGACAGGGATACGAGCAGTACTTC. Encoded protein: CSVDRGGQGYEQYF.

DNA of the CDR3: TGTGCCAGCAGCGCACACGACTACGAGCAGTACTTC. Amino acid sequence: CASSAHDYEQYF. The V gene is TRBV7-9, the J gene TRBJ2-7; D is undetermined. Germline V gives CDR1 SEHNR, CDR2 FQNEAQ (reference sequence). The CDR3 length is 12 residues. V was trimmed by 5 bases and J by 3 bases, leaving 8 bases between them.

This chain joins TRBV7-9 and TRBJ2-1; 16 bases fit TRBD2. The CDR3 covers 17 residues. CDR1 and CDR2 (germline): SEHNR, FQNEAQ (reference sequence). The J segment lost 7 bases and the V segment lost 5 bases, leaving 8 bases of the junction unmatched. The CDR3 coding sequence is TGTGCCAGCAGCCCCACCGGGACTAGCGGGAGGGGGAATGAGCAGTTCTTC. Protein: CASSPTGTSGRGNEQFF.

This sequence joins TRBV20-1 and TRBJ1-6; D gene uncertain. Germline values: CDR1 DFQATT, CDR2 SNEGSKA (reference sequence). The CDR3 length is 16 residues. The V end was cut by 0 bases, the J end by 4 bases, with 13 bases between. The CDR3, as DNA: TGCAGTGCTAGAGAGGGCCCAGGAATATATAATTCACCCCTCCACTTT. Protein product: CSAREGPGIYNSPLHF.

The rearrangement links TRBV5-1 to TRBJ1-1, with TRBD1 as a possible D gene (5 bases). The CDR3 totals 15 residues. CDR1 is SGHRS, CDR2 YFSETQ, per germline. V was trimmed by 4 bases and J by 0 bases, leaving 13 bases between them. The CDR3 loop reads CASSIVPGVNTEAFF. DNA of the CDR3: TGCGCCAGCAGCATAGTCCCGGGGGTGAACACTGAAGCTTTCTTT. Full variable domain (outside the CDR3, taken from reference TRBV5-1 and TRBJ1-1): KAGVTQTPRYLIKTRGQQVTLSCSPISGHRSVSWYQQTPGQGLQFLFEYFSETQRNKGNFPGRFSGRQFSNSRSEMNVSTLELGDSALYLCASSIVPGVNTEAFFGQGTRLTVV.